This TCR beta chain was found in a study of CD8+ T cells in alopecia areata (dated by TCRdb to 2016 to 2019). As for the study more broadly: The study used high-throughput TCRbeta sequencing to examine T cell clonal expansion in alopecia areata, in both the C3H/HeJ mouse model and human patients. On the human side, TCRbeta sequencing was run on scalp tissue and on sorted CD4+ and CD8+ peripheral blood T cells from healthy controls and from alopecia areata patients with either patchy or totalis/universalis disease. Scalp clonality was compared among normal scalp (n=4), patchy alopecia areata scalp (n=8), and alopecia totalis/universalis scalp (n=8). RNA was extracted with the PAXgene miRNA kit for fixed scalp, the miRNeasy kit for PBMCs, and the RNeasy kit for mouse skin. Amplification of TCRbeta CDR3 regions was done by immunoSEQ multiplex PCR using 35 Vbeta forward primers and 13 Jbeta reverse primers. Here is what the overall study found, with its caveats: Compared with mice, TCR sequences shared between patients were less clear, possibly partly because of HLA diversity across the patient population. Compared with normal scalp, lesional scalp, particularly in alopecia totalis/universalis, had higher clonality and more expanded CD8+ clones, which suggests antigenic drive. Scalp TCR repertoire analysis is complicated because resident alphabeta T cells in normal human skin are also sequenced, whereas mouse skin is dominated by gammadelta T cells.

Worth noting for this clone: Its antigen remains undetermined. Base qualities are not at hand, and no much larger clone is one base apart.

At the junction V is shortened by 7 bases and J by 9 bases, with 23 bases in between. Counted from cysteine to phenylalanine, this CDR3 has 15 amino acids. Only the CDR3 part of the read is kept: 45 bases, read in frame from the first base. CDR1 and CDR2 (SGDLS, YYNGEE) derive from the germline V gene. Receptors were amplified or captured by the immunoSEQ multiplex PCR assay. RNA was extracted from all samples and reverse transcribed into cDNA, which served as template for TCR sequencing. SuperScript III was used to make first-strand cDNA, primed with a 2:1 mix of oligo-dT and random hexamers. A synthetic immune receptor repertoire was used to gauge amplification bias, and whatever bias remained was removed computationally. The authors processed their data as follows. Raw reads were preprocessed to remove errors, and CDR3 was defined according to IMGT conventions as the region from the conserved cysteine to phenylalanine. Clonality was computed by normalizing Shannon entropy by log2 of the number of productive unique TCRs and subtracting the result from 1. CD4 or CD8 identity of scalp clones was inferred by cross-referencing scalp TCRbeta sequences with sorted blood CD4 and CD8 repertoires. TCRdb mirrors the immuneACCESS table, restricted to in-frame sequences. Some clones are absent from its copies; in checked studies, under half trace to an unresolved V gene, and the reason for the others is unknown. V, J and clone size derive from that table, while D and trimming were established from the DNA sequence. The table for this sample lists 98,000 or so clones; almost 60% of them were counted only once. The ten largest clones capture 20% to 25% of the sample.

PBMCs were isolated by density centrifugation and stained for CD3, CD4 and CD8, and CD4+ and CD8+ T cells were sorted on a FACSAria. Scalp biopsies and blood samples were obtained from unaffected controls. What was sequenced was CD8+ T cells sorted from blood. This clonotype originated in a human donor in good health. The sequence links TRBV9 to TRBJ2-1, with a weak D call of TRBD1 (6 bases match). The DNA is TGTGCCAGCGGGATCCACAGGGACGCGGTGGGTGAGCAGTTCTTC. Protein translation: CASGIHRDAVGEQFF.